These 5 T cell receptor beta chains originate from one sample sequenced in a study of T cells in Graves' hyperthyroidism and ophthalmopathy. Template material for amplifying TCR beta CDR3 regions consisted of RNA transcripts. Primed by the HTBI set, a first-round RT-PCR was run on the TCR CDR3. A single record per CDR3 protein comes from TCRdb applying MiXCR to the multiplex PCR reads. The table has roughly 510,000 distinct CDR3 sequences, 40% to 50% seen once. Sequenced input: peripheral blood or thyroid tissue (not recorded which). These TCRs come from an adult woman with Graves' disease, either hyperthyroidism or ophthalmopathy (not recorded which).

CDR3 loop: CASSPRWVDVGYTF. Here the CDR3 DNA reads TGTGCCAGCAGCCCCCGTTGGGTAGACGTGGGCTACACCTTC. The chain employs TRBV7-8 and TRBJ1-2; D remains unclear. Trimming took 5 bases from V and 8 from J, leaving 18 bases between them. CDR1 and CDR2 from the germline V gene are SGHVS and FQNEAQ. The CDR3 loop spans 14 amino acids.

This rearrangement joins TRBV10-3 to TRBJ2-5; 7 bases are shared with TRBD1. Germline V gene data show CDR1 as ENHRY and CDR2 as SYGVKD. V lost 10 bases and J lost 4; bases outside the gene matches: 12. The CDR3 is 14 amino acids. CDR3 DNA sequence: TGTGCCACCTCACAGGGGAGCGGCTCAGAGACCCAGTACTTC. Its translation is CATSQGSGSETQYF.

J is TRBJ1-2 and V is TRBV9; 8 bases match TRBD1. Germline V CDR1 and CDR2: SGDLS, YYNGEE. The CDR3 covers 13 residues. The V gene end was trimmed by 6 bases and the J gene end by 7 bases; junction bases not matched to a gene: 8. The CDR3 loop reads CASMTGDKVGYTF. As DNA, the CDR3 is TGTGCCAGCATGACAGGGGACAAGGTTGGCTACACCTTC.

This clonotype was detected many times. The rearrangement joins TRBV15 to TRBJ1-4, with D possibly being TRBD1 (5 bases). The germline V and J ends were trimmed by 0 bases and 5 bases, with 13 bases remaining between them. The CDR3 has 16 amino acids. CDR1 and CDR2 from the germline V gene are LNHNV and YYDKDF (reference sequence). The CDR3 protein is CATSRDGTGYNEKLFF. CDR3 in DNA: TGTGCCACCAGCAGAGATGGAACAGGCTACAATGAAAAACTGTTTTTT.

This clonotype was seen a handful of times. J is TRBJ1-1 and V is TRBV29-1; D is unclear. The V end was cut by 6 bases, the J end by 1 base, with 12 bases between. This CDR3 comprises 13 residues. Germline CDR1 reads SQVTM; CDR2 reads ANQGSEA. For the CDR3, the DNA is TGCAGCGTGGCCCTGCAGTCGAACACTGAAGCTTTCTTT. Amino acid sequence: CSVALQSNTEAFF.